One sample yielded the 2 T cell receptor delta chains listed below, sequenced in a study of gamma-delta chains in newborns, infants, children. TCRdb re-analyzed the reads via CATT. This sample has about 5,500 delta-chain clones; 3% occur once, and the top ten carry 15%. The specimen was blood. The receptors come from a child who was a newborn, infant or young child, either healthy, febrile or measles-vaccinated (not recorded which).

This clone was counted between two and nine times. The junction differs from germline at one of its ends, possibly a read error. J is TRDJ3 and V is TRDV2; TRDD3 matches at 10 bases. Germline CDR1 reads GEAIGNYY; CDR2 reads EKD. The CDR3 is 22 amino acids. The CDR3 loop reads CACDTIDWGDTSSSWDARQMFF. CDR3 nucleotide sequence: TGTGCCTGTGACACGATCGACTGGGGGGATACGTCAAGCTCCTGGGACGCCCGACAGATGTTTTTC.

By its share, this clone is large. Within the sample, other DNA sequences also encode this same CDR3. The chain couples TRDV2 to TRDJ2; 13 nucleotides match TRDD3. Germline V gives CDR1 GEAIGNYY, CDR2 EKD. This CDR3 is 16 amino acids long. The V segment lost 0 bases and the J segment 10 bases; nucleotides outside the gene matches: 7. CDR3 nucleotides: TGTGCCTGTGACACCCTACACTGGGGGATACGTGGACAACTCTTCTTT. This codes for CACDTLHWGIRGQLFF.